This TCR beta chain emerged from a study of chemoradiotherapy in HPV16-positive cancers. Here immunoSEQ multiplex PCR was the method, and the copy in TCRdb shows in-frame clones only, minus some. There are 13,000 or so clones in the sample; about 85% occur only once, and 5.8% lies in the top ten. This CDR3 region has 13 residues. V dropped 5 bases and J dropped 1 base, with 8 bases sitting between them. Germline CDR1 and CDR2: SGHTA and FQGNSA. The TCR originated in a human donor with HPV-associated anogenital cancer. The sequences come from blood, collected from a patient who underwent chemoradiotherapy. The chain joins TRBV7-2 to TRBJ1-2, with TRBD1 as a possible D gene (5 bases). The CDR3 loop is CASSHRGNYGYTF. CDR3 DNA: TGTGCCAGCAGCCATAGGGGTAACTATGGCTACACCTTC.